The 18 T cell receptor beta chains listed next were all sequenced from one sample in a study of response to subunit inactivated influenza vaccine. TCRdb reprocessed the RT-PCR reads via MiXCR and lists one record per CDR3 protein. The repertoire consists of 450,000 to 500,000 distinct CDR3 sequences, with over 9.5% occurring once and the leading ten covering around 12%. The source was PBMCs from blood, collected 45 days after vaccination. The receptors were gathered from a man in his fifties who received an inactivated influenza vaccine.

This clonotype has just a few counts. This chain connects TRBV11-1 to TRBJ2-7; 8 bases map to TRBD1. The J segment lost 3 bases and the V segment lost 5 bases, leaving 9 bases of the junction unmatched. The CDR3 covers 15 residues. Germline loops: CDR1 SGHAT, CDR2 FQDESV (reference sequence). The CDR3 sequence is CASSPARTGFYEQYF. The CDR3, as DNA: TGTGCCAGCAGCCCTGCCCGGACAGGGTTCTACGAGCAGTACTTC. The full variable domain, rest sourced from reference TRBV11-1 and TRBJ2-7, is EAEVAQSPRYKITEKSQAVAFWCDPISGHATLYWYRQILGQGPELLVQFQDESVVDDSQLPKDRFSAERLKGVDSTLKIQPAELGDSAMYLCASSPARTGFYEQYFGPGTRLTVT.

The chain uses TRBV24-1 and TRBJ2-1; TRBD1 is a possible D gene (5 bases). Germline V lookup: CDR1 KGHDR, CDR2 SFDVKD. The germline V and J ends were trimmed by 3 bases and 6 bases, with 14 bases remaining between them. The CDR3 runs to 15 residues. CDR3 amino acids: CATSDPGPQGNEQFF. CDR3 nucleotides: TGTGCCACCAGTGATCCCGGCCCCCAGGGCAATGAGCAGTTCTTC.

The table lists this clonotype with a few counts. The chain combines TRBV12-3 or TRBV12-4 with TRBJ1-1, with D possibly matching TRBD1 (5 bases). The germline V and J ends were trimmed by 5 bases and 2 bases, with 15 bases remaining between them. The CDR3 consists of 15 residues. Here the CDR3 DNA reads TGTGCCAGCAGTCTGCGGGGGGGTTTAAACACTGAAGCTTTCTTT. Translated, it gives CASSLRGGLNTEAFF.

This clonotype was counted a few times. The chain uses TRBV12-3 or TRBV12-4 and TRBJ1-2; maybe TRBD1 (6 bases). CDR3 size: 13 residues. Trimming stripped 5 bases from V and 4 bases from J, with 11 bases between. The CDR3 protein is CASSRQVSYGYTF. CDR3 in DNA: TGTGCCAGCAGTCGACAGGTTTCCTATGGCTACACCTTC.

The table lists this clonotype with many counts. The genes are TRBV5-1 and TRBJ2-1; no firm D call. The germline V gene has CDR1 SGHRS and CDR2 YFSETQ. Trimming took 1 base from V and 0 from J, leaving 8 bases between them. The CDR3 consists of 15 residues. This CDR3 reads CASSLSIYSYNEQFF. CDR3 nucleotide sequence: TGCGCCAGCAGCTTGTCGATATACTCCTACAATGAGCAGTTCTTC.

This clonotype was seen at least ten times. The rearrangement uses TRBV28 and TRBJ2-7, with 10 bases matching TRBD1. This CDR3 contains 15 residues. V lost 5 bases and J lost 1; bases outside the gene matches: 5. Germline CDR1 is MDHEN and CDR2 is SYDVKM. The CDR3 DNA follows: TGTGCCAGCAGTCGCCAGGGACAGGGGTCCTACGAGCAGTACTTC. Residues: CASSRQGQGSYEQYF.

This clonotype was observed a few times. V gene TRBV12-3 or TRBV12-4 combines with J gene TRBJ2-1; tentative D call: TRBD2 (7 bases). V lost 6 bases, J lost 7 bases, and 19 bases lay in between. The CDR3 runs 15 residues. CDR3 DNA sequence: TGTGCCAGCAGCCTAAGGGGGGGAAGGAGGAATGAGCAGTTCTTC. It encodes CASSLRGGRRNEQFF.

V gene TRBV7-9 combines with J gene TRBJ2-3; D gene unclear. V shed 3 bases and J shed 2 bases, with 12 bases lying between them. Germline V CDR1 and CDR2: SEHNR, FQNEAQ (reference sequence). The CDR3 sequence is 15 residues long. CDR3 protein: CASSFNNVDTDTQYF. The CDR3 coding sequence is TGTGCCAGCAGCTTTAACAACGTCGACACAGATACGCAGTATTTT.

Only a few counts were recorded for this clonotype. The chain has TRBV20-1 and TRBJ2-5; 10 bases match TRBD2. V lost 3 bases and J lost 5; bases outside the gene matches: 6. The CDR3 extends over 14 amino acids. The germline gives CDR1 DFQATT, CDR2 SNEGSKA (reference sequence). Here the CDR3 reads CSASWLAGVETQYF. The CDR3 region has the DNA TGCAGTGCTAGTTGGCTAGCGGGAGTTGAGACCCAGTACTTC.

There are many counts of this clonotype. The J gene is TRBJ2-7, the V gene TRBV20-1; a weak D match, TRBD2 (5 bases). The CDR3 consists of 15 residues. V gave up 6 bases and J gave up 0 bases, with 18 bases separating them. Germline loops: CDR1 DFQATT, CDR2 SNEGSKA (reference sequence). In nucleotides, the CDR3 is TGCAGTGCCCGGGCACATCGGGGTTTCTCCTACGAGCAGTACTTC. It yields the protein CSARAHRGFSYEQYF.

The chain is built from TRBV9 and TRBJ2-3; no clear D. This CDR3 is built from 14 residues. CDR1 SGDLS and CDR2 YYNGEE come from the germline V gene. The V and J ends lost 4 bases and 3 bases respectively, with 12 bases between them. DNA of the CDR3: TGTGCCAGCAGCTTCACCCACGCGACAGATACGCAGTATTTT. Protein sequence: CASSFTHATDTQYF.

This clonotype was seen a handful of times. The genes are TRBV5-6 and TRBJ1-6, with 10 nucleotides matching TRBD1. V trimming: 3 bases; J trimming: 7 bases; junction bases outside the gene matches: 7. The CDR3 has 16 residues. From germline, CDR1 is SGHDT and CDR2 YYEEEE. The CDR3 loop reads CASSWGTGAINSPLHF. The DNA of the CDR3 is TGTGCCAGCAGCTGGGGGACAGGGGCGATAAATTCACCCCTCCACTTT.

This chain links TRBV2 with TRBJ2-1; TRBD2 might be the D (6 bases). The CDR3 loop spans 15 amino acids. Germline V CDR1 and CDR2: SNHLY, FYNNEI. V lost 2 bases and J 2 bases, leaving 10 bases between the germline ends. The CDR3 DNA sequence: TGTGCCAGCAGTGAACCGTCTAGCGCCTACAATGAGCAGTTCTTC. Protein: CASSEPSSAYNEQFF.

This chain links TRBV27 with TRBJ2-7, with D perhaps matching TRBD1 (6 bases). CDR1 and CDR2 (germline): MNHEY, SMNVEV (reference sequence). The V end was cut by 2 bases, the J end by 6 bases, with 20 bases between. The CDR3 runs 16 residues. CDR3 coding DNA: TGTGCCAGCAGTTTAAACTTGCCAGGGGCTATCTCCGAGCAGTACTTC. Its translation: CASSLNLPGAISEQYF.

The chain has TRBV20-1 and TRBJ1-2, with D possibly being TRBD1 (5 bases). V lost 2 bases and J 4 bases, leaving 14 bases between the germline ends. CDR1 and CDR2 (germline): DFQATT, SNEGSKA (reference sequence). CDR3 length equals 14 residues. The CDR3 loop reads CSARNADRLYGYTF. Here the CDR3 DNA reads TGCAGTGCTAGAAATGCAGACAGACTCTATGGCTACACCTTC.

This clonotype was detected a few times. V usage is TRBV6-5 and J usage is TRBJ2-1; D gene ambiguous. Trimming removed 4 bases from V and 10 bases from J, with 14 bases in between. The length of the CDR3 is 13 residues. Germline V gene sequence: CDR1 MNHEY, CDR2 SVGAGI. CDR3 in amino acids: CASSFFSAGEQFF. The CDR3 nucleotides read TGTGCCAGCAGTTTCTTTTCTGCTGGGGAGCAGTTCTTC.

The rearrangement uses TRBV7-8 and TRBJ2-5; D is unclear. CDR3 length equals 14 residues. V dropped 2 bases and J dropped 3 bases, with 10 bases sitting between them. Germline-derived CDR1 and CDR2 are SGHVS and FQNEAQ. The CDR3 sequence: CASSLTAVKETQYF. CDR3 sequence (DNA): TGTGCCAGCAGCTTAACGGCAGTAAAAGAGACCCAGTACTTC.

Written as DNA, the CDR3 is TGCAGTACTCTCGGGACTAGCTTTACAGATACGCAGTATTTT. Amino acid sequence: CSTLGTSFTDTQYF. The genes are TRBV20-1 and TRBJ2-3; the match to TRBD2 covers 9 bases. Losses at the gene ends were 8 bases for V and 3 bases for J; bases not matched to a gene: 9. The germline V gene has CDR1 DFQATT and CDR2 SNEGSKA (reference sequence). This CDR3 region has 14 residues.